The T cell receptor beta chain under discussion was sequenced for a study of blood T cell repertoires in COVID-19. On the study more broadly: Samples taken during acute and convalescent COVID-19 were collected in the United States, Italy and Spain. T cells, B-cell-depleted T cells, or PBMCs supplied cDNA or gDNA.

The CDR3 is 17 residues long. The V end lost 4 bases, the J end lost 0 bases, and 16 bases lay between the germline ends. CDR1 and CDR2 from the germline V gene are SNHLY and FYNNEI. Authors' analysis steps: Reference gene primer amplification gave nucleated cell count estimates. Repertoires were generated with immunoSEQ multiplex PCR, while TCRdb's copy carries only in-frame clones and drops some. The V and J calls and clone size come from that table; D and trimming were worked out from the DNA. The sample lists about 240,000 clones, about 79% occurring once. The sequenced sample consisted of peripheral blood. This receptor was identified in a woman of 80 years or more with acute or convalescent COVID-19. V and J are TRBV2 and TRBJ1-3; D is possibly TRBD1 (6 bases). CDR3 amino acids: CASSALDRLGSGNTIYF. CDR3 nucleotides: TGTGCCAGCAGTGCCCTTGACAGGTTGGGCTCTGGAAACACCATATATTTT.